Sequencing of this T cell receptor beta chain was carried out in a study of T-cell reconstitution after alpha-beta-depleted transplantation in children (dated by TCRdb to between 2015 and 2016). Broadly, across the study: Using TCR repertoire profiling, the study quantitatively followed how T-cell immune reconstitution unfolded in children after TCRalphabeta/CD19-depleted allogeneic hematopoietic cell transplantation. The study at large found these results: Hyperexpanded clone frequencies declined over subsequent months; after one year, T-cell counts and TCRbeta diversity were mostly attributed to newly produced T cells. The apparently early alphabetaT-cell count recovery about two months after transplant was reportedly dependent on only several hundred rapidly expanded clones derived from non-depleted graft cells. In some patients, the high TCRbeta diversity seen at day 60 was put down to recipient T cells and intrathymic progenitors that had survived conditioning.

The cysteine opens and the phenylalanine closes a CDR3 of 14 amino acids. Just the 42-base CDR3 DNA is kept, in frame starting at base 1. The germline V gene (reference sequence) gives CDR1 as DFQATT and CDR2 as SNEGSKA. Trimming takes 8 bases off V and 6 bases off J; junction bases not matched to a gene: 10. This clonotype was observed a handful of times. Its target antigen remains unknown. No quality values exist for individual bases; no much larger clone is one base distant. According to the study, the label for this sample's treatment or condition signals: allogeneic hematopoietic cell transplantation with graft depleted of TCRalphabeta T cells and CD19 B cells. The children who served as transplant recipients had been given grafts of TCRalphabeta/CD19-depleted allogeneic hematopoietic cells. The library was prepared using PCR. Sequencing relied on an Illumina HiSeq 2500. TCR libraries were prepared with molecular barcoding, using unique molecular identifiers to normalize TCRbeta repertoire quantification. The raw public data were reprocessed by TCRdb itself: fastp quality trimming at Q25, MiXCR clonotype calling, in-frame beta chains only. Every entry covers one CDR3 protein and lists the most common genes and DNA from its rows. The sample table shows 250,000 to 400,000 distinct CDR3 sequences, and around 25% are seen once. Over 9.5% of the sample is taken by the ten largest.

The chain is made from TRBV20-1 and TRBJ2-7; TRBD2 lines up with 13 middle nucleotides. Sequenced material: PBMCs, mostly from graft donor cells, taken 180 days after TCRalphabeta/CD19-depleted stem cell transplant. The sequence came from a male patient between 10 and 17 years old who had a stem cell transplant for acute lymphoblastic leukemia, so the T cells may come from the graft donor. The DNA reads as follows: TGCAGTACGACTAGCGGGGGGTGGCCTTCCGAGCAGTACTTC. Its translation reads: CSTTSGGWPSEQYF.